What follows are 15 T cell receptor beta chains derived from one specimen sequenced in a study of cytomegalovirus exposure and HLA in healthy donors. Only in-frame clones appear in the TCRdb table, and some are missing; sequencing was by immunoSEQ multiplex PCR. This table holds more than 250,000 clones, 75% to 90% found once. Material: PBMCs. All receptors derive from a woman younger than 45 in good health and CMV-seropositive.

The chain has TRBV18 and TRBJ1-5; 7 bases fit TRBD1. Trimming removed 3 bases from V and 5 bases from J; junction bases left unmatched: 10. Germline loops: CDR1 KGHSH, CDR2 LQKENI. CDR3 length equals 16 residues. CDR3 amino acids: CASSPNTGEGYQPQHF. The CDR3 nucleotides read TGTGCCAGCTCACCCAACACAGGGGAGGGGTATCAGCCCCAGCATTTT.

The rearrangement joins TRBV11-2 to TRBJ1-2; 8 bases match TRBD1. Germline assignment: CDR1 SGHAT and CDR2 FQNNGV. The CDR3 consists of 13 residues. With V trimmed by 5 bases and J by 7 bases, 6 bases remained unmatched. CDR3 DNA sequence: TGTGCCAGCAGCGACGGACAGGGTGGTGGCTACACCTTC. Protein product: CASSDGQGGGYTF.

The chain combines TRBV15 with TRBJ2-7; 11 bases line up with TRBD2. Germline CDR1 LNHNV, CDR2 YYDKDF (reference sequence). The CDR3 consists of 16 residues. Trimming took 5 bases from V and 3 from J; bases not matched to a gene: 9. In DNA form, the CDR3 reads TGTGCCACCAGCGGTCAGACTAGCGGGGCCGTCTACGAGCAGTACTTC. Protein product: CATSGQTSGAVYEQYF.

The chain recombines TRBV28 with TRBJ2-7; TRBD1 or TRBD2 may be the D gene (7 bases each). The V gene's germline CDR1 is MDHEN and CDR2 SYDVKM. V lost 6 bases to trimming and J lost 5 bases, with 20 bases between them. The CDR3 covers 15 residues. The CDR3 bases are TGTGCCAGCAGCCGACAGGGAGGGCAGGTCCACGAGCAGTACTTC. Protein sequence: CASSRQGGQVHEQYF.

V usage is TRBV27 and J usage is TRBJ2-5; 7 bases map to TRBD1. The CDR3 extends over 16 amino acids. V dropped 5 bases and J dropped 5; count of bases not matched to a gene: 14. Germline V lookup: CDR1 MNHEY, CDR2 SMNVEV (reference sequence). CDR3 sequence: CASSKTTGRSRETQYF. CDR3 DNA sequence: TGTGCCAGCAGTAAGACGACAGGGCGGTCCCGGGAGACCCAGTACTTC.

The rearrangement joins TRBV6-6 to TRBJ2-1; D unresolved. Between the trimmed V and J ends, which lost 7 bases and 2 bases, there was a span of 9 bases. Germline CDR1 MNHNY, CDR2 SVGAGI (reference sequence). CDR3 size: 13 residues. In DNA form, the CDR3 reads TGTGCCAGCAAACCCCATACCTACAATGAGCAGTTCTTC. Amino acids: CASKPHTYNEQFF.

V usage is TRBV28 and J usage is TRBJ1-2; D is ambiguous. V shed 3 bases and J shed 4 bases, with 6 bases lying between them. CDR3 length: 12 residues. Germline loops: CDR1 MDHEN, CDR2 SYDVKM. The CDR3 DNA reads as TGTGCCAGCAGTTTGGACGGCTATGGCTACACCTTC. Its translation: CASSLDGYGYTF.

The chain links TRBV7-8 to TRBJ1-1; no firm D call. The germline V gene encodes CDR1 SGHVS and CDR2 FQNEAQ. Deletions cut 3 bases from V and 3 bases from J, with 2 bases between. The CDR3 covers 11 residues. The chain's CDR3 is CASSFHTEAFF. The CDR3 DNA sequence: TGTGCCAGCAGCTTCCACACTGAAGCTTTCTTT. Drawing the rest from reference TRBV7-8 and TRBJ1-1, the complete variable domain is GAGVSQSPRYKVAKRGQDVALRCDPISGHVSLFWYQQALGQGPEFLTYFQNEAQLDKSGLPSDRFFAERPEGSVSTLKIQRTQQEDSAVYLCASSFHTEAFFGQGTRLTVV.

The V and J genes are TRBV27 and TRBJ2-1; 7 bases align to TRBD2. CDR3 length equals 14 residues. Germline loops: CDR1 MNHEY, CDR2 SMNVEV (reference sequence). V dropped 3 bases and J dropped 4; count of bases not matched to a gene: 3. CDR3 bases: TGTGCCAGCAGTTTCGCTAGCGGTTACAATGAGCAGTTCTTC. This gives the protein CASSFASGYNEQFF.

The gene calls are TRBV19 and TRBJ1-5; D remains unclear. Trimming cost V 8 bases and J 0 bases, with 17 bases left between them. In germline, CDR1 is LNHDA, CDR2 SQIVND (reference sequence). CDR3 size: 16 residues. The chain's CDR3 is CASLNARRGSNQPQHF. The CDR3, as DNA: TGTGCCAGTCTTAACGCTCGGCGGGGTAGCAATCAGCCCCAGCATTTT.

A remark on this clone: Other DNA sequences in the same sample also yield this CDR3. The CDR3 nucleotides are TGTGCCAGCAGTTTATCTCCCTCCTACGAGCAGTACTTC. Protein: CASSLSPSYEQYF. The V gene is TRBV27, the J gene TRBJ2-7; D ambiguous. Trimming stripped 0 bases from V and 0 bases from J, with 3 bases between. The germline gives CDR1 MNHEY, CDR2 SMNVEV (reference sequence). This CDR3 contains 13 residues.

The chain combines TRBV23-1 with TRBJ2-1; 9 nucleotides align to TRBD1. TRBV23-1 is reported as an ORF; its role is uncertain. This CDR3 is built from 17 residues. With 1 base clipped from V and 2 bases from J, the junction kept 6 bases outside the gene matches. The CDR3 reads CASSQFPGQGPYNEQFF. CDR3 bases: TGCGCCAGCAGTCAATTCCCGGGACAGGGTCCCTACAATGAGCAGTTCTTC.

A word on this clone: Different DNA sequences within this sample yield the same CDR3. This chain connects TRBV9 to TRBJ1-6, with D maybe TRBD1 (5 bases). V was trimmed by 2 bases and J by 7 bases, leaving 7 bases between them. The CDR3 loop spans 13 amino acids. CDR1 and CDR2 from the germline V gene are SGDLS and YYNGEE. The CDR3 DNA sequence: TGTGCCAGCAGCGTGGGGGGGAATTCACCCCTCCACTTT. Translated, it gives CASSVGGNSPLHF.

The CDR3 DNA follows: TGTGCCAGCCGTTCTGGGGGACAGGGAATTAACTATGGCTACACCTTC. Translating it yields CASRSGGQGINYGYTF. V usage is TRBV19 and J usage is TRBJ1-2; TRBD1 aligns across 9 bases. This CDR3 comprises 16 residues. Germline CDR1 reads LNHDA; CDR2 reads SQIVND (reference sequence). J lost 1 base, V lost 9 bases, and 12 bases had no gene match.

The chain employs TRBV9 and TRBJ2-7; 7 bases align to TRBD1. The V segment lost 4 bases and the J segment 2 bases; nucleotides outside the gene matches: 9. Germline loops: CDR1 SGDLS, CDR2 YYNGEE. The CDR3 is 15 residues long. The CDR3: CASSTGTEGAYEQYF. DNA for the CDR3: TGTGCCAGCAGCACAGGGACAGAAGGGGCCTACGAGCAGTACTTC.